The clone carrying this T cell receptor beta chain was seen a few times. Its antigen is not known. The table came from immunoSEQ multiplex PCR; TCRdb's copy has only in-frame clones and leaves some out. The sample comprises fewer than 65,000 clones, about nine tenths of which are singletons, and roughly 1.2% rests with the top ten. This sample stems from a study of OX40 agonist ivuxolimab in advanced cancers. Background on the study: Of mixed ages from about 20 to 80 and averaging around 60 years, the group was roughly 85% male.

General study findings and limits: There was clonal expansion of CD4+ and CD8+ blood T cells by week 6 at 0.1 to 3.0 mg/kg.

V lost 2 bases and J 10 bases, leaving 11 bases between the germline ends. This CDR3 is built from 12 residues. Per germline, CDR1 MNHNY and CDR2 SVGAGI (reference sequence). Samples were taken at baseline and on day 1 of cycles 4 and 7. This sequence joins TRBV6-6 and TRBJ1-1; no reliable D call. The origin of this receptor is an adult with an advanced solid tumor such as melanoma, head and neck, liver or kidney cancer. This material consisted of CD4+ or CD8+ T cells sorted from blood, taken in a trial of the OX40 agonist ivuxolimab. The CDR3 nucleotides are TGTGCCAGCAGTTACGGCGAGACGGGAGCTTTCTTT. Translated: CASSYGETGAFF.